This T cell receptor (beta chain) is from a study of control samples from healthy donors and cancer patients. The CDR3 has 14 residues. Libraries were prepared by immunoSEQ multiplex PCR; TCRdb keeps only in-frame clonotypes and omits some of them. The sample yields under 150,000 clones, about 90% seen once. Sequencing used PBMCs. The chain has TRBV21-1 and TRBJ1-2; the tabulated D call, TRBD1, remains unverified against the DNA. TRBV21-1 is shown as a pseudogene. The TCR originated in a man in his forties or fifties with head and neck cancer. The CDR3, as DNA: TGTGCCAGCAGCAAGGACAGTTTAGACTATGGCTACACCTTC. Translated, it gives CASSKDSLDYGYTF.